These 19 T cell receptor beta chains were sequenced from one sample in a study of T-cell memory formation after mild COVID-19. One entry per CDR3 protein results from TCRdb running MiXCR on the 5' RACE reads. The sample includes approximately 440,000 distinct CDR3 sequences, about 20% seen only once; the top ten take 8.4%. Sequenced sample: PBMCs or a T cell subset sorted from them (not recorded which). The receptors come from an adult woman who had mild COVID-19 (a few samples of this study predate the infection). Cell type and time point are not known.

The chain joins TRBV7-3 to TRBJ2-1; tentative D call: TRBD1 (5 bases). The CDR3 is 16 residues long. The V and J ends lost 5 bases and 0 bases respectively, with 14 bases between them. Germline V gene data show CDR1 as SGHTA and CDR2 as FQGTGA. Here the CDR3 DNA reads TGTGCCAGCAGCCCGGACATTACGAGCTCCTACAATGAGCAGTTCTTC. It yields the protein CASSPDITSSYNEQFF.

V is TRBV27 and J is TRBJ2-3; 7 bases map to TRBD1. V lost 4 bases, J lost 4 bases, and 8 bases stayed unmatched. The germline V gene encodes CDR1 MNHEY and CDR2 SMNVEV (reference sequence). The CDR3 has 15 amino acids. The CDR3 coding sequence is TGTGCCAGCAGTTGGGCAGGGGGAAGCGCAGATACGCAGTATTTT. Protein sequence: CASSWAGGSADTQYF.

CDR3 bases: TGTGCCAGCAGCCCGTATTCCGGCCTGAACACTGAAGCTTTCTTT. Amino acids: CASSPYSGLNTEAFF. The rearrangement joins TRBV5-5 to TRBJ1-1; D is unresolved. CDR1 is SGHKS and CDR2 is YYEKEE in the germline V gene (reference sequence). V shed 4 bases and J shed 0 bases, with 13 bases lying between them. The length of the CDR3 is 15 residues.

A few counts support this clonotype. This sequence joins TRBV20-1 and TRBJ2-7; unclear D gene. The CDR3 covers 17 residues. With 1 base removed from V and 7 bases from J, the gap between germline ends came to 26 bases. Per germline, CDR1 DFQATT and CDR2 SNEGSKA (reference sequence). CDR3 in amino acids: CSARVFLGLGSGGEQYF. The CDR3 nucleotides read TGCAGTGCTAGAGTCTTTCTAGGGTTGGGTTCTGGCGGAGAGCAGTACTTC.

The chain links TRBV7-2 to TRBJ1-4; D is ambiguous. From germline, CDR1 is SGHTA and CDR2 FQGNSA. CDR3 length: 13 amino acids. The V gene lost 0 bases and the J gene lost 7 bases, with 6 bases spanning the gap. CDR3 loop: CASSLAPAEKLFF. In DNA, the CDR3 is TGTGCCAGCAGCTTAGCCCCAGCTGAAAAACTGTTTTTT.

This clonotype has more than one count but fewer than ten. The V and J genes are TRBV13 and TRBJ1-1; D is undetermined. V shed 2 bases and J shed 0 bases, with 4 bases lying between them. The CDR3 loop spans 13 amino acids. Germline CDR1 and CDR2: PRHDT and FYEKMQ (reference sequence). In DNA form, the CDR3 reads TGTGCCAGCAGCTTATATATGAACACTGAAGCTTTCTTT. It yields the protein CASSLYMNTEAFF.

The rearrangement joins TRBV7-6 to TRBJ2-7, with D perhaps matching TRBD2 (5 bases). Looked up from germline, CDR1 is SGHVS and CDR2 is FNYEAQ. V was cut by 3 bases and J by 0 bases, with 12 bases left in between. This CDR3 is built from 15 residues. The CDR3 reads CASSFSNGVSYEQYF. CDR3 nucleotides: TGTGCCAGCAGCTTTTCAAACGGGGTCTCCTACGAGCAGTACTTC.

The rearrangement links TRBV7-2 to TRBJ2-3, with 8 bases fitting TRBD2. CDR1 and CDR2 (germline): SGHTA, FQGNSA. CDR3 length equals 16 residues. J lost 1 base, V lost 5 bases, and 8 bases had no gene match. The CDR3 spells CASSTLLTSGTDTQYF. The CDR3 DNA reads TGTGCCAGCAGCACCTTGTTGACTAGCGGCACAGATACGCAGTATTTT.

In its sample, this clonotype was seen many times. The chain uses TRBV27 and TRBJ1-2; TRBD1 is a possible D gene (5 bases). Trimming stripped 3 bases from V and 1 base from J, with 9 bases between. The CDR3 totals 14 residues. Germline CDR1 MNHEY, CDR2 SMNVEV (reference sequence). CDR3 coding DNA: TGTGCCAGCAGTTTCCGGGGCTATAACTATGGCTACACCTTC. Amino acid sequence: CASSFRGYNYGYTF.

This clonotype has just a few counts. The chain couples TRBV27 to TRBJ2-7; 9 bases fit TRBD1. Germline V gene lookup returns CDR1 MNHEY and CDR2 SMNVEV (reference sequence). CDR3 size: 16 residues. J gave up 1 base and V 6 bases, and 10 bases lay outside the gene matches. CDR3 residues: CASRSGTGFSSYEQYF. For the CDR3, the DNA is TGTGCCAGCAGGTCCGGGACAGGGTTTAGTTCCTACGAGCAGTACTTC.

This sequence joins TRBV9 and TRBJ2-7, with 8 nucleotides matching TRBD2. This CDR3 comprises 15 residues. The V and J ends lost 0 bases and 2 bases, in that order; junction bases with no gene match: 4. Germline V gives CDR1 SGDLS, CDR2 YYNGEE. This CDR3 reads CASSVGGRPAYEQYF. CDR3 nucleotides: TGTGCCAGCAGCGTAGGCGGGAGGCCGGCCTACGAGCAGTACTTC.

The V and J genes are TRBV18 and TRBJ2-7; D is perhaps TRBD2 (6 bases). V lost 4 bases to trimming and J lost 7 bases, with 17 bases between them. The germline V gene has CDR1 KGHSH and CDR2 LQKENI. CDR3 length equals 14 residues. The CDR3 bases are TGTGCCAGCTCACGGGCGGGGTCGCCGGGGGAGCAGTACTTC. It specifies CASSRAGSPGEQYF.

This clonotype was seen a handful of times. The chain couples TRBV7-8 to TRBJ2-3; D unclear. Germline V gene lookup returns CDR1 SGHVS and CDR2 FQNEAQ. The CDR3 is made up of 15 amino acids. V lost 3 bases to trimming and J lost 0 bases, with 10 bases between them. CDR3 amino acids: CASSFRPASTDTQYF. CDR3 sequence (DNA): TGTGCCAGCAGCTTCAGACCCGCTAGCACAGATACGCAGTATTTT.

This clonotype was counted between two and nine times. This sequence joins TRBV5-5 and TRBJ2-2; D remains ambiguous. Germline-derived CDR1 and CDR2 are SGHKS and YYEKEE (reference sequence). The CDR3 runs to 14 residues. Trimming shortened V by 0 bases and J by 4 bases, and 7 bases separated the two germline ends. CDR3 sequence (DNA): TGTGCCAGCAGCTTGGGCCAGTTCACCGGGGAGCTGTTTTTT. Residues: CASSLGQFTGELFF.

A few counts support this clonotype. V usage is TRBV20-1 and J usage is TRBJ2-7; no clear D. Germline V gene lookup returns CDR1 DFQATT and CDR2 SNEGSKA (reference sequence). This CDR3 contains 11 residues. V lost 3 bases, J lost 3 bases, and 6 bases lay in between. The CDR3 here is CSASLGYEQYF. The CDR3 bases are TGCAGTGCTAGTTTGGGCTACGAGCAGTACTTC.

This clonotype was seen many times. CDR3 region: CASSSVFAKGQPLNEQYF. The CDR3 nucleotides read TGTGCCAGCAGTTCAGTTTTCGCCAAAGGACAGCCCCTAAACGAGCAGTACTTC. The chain combines TRBV28 with TRBJ2-7; possible D gene TRBD1, 6 bases. Looked up from germline, CDR1 is MDHEN and CDR2 is SYDVKM. The CDR3 sequence is 18 residues long. V was cut by 4 bases and J by 5 bases, with 27 bases left in between. The entire variable domain, with the rest obtained from reference TRBV28 and TRBJ2-7, is as follows: DVKVTQSSRYLVKRTGEKVFLECVQDMDHENMFWYRQDPGLGLRLIYFSYDVKMKEKGDIPEGYSVSREKKERFSLILESASTNQTSMYLCASSSVFAKGQPLNEQYFGPGTRLTVT.

There are a few counts of this clonotype. The gene calls are TRBV12-3 or TRBV12-4 and TRBJ1-4, with D hard to call. The V end was cut by 6 bases, the J end by 8 bases, with 13 bases between. The CDR3 sequence is 13 residues long. The CDR3, as DNA: TGTGCCAGCAGAACGGGCCCTGGGGAAAAACTGTTTTTT. This gives the protein CASRTGPGEKLFF.

V gene TRBV5-6 combines with J gene TRBJ2-6; D unclear. Germline V gives CDR1 SGHDT, CDR2 YYEEEE. Trimming shortened V by 4 bases and J by 1 base, and 9 bases separated the two germline ends. The CDR3 spans 15 residues. The CDR3 reads CASSPTYSGANVLTF. CDR3 coding DNA: TGTGCCAGCAGCCCGACTTATTCTGGGGCCAACGTCCTGACTTTC. The full variable domain, with the rest looked up from reference TRBV5-6 and TRBJ2-6, is DAGVTQSPTHLIKTRGQQVTLRCSPKSGHDTVSWYQQALGQGPQFIFQYYEEEERQRGNFPDRFSGHQFPNYSSELNVNALLLGDSALYLCASSPTYSGANVLTFGAGSRLTVL.

This clonotype was observed a few times. The genes are TRBV7-9 and TRBJ2-5; 8 bases are shared with TRBD2. Germline V gives CDR1 SEHNR, CDR2 FQNEAQ (reference sequence). This CDR3 is 17 amino acids long. J lost 4 bases, V lost 4 bases, and 14 bases had no gene match. For the CDR3, the DNA is TGTGCCAGCAGCTCCACTATTGGCGGGGGGACGAGAGAGACCCAGTACTTC. Amino acids: CASSSTIGGGTRETQYF.